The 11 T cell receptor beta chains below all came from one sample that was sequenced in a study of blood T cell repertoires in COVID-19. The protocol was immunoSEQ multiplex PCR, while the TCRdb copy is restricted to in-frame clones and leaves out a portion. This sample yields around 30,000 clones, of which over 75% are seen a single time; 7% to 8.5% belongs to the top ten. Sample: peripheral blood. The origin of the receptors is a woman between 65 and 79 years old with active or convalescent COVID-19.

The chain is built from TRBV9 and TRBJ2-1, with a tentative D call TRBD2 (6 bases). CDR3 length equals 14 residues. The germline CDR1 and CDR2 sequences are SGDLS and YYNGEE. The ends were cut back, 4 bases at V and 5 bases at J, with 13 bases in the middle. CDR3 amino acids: CASSTGGLNNEQFF. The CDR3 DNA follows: TGTGCCAGCAGCACCGGGGGACTTAACAATGAGCAGTTCTTC.

The CDR3 DNA follows: TGCGCCAGCAGCTTGACAGGGAGACTTAGCACAGATACGCAGTATTTT. Encoded protein: CASSLTGRLSTDTQYF. The chain carries TRBV5-1 and TRBJ2-3; D is perhaps TRBD1 (6 bases). Per the germline V gene, CDR1 is SGHRS and CDR2 is YFSETQ. V lost 1 base, J lost 0 bases, and 12 bases lay in between. This CDR3 spans 16 amino acids.

The CDR3 spells CASTPDTRASGELFF. The CDR3 region has the DNA TGTGCCAGTACACCTGACACCCGAGCATCCGGGGAGCTGTTTTTT. The chain links TRBV19 to TRBJ2-2; D gene unclear. This CDR3 is built from 15 residues. The germline V gene has CDR1 LNHDA and CDR2 SQIVND (reference sequence). The V and J ends lost 7 bases and 6 bases respectively, with 18 bases between them. Supplemented by reference TRBV19 and TRBJ2-2, the full variable domain reads DGGITQSPKYLFRKEGQNVTLSCEQNLNHDAMYWYRQDPGQGLRLIYYSQIVNDFQKGDIAEGYSVSREKKESFPLTVTSAQKNPTAFYLCASTPDTRASGELFFGEGSRLTVL.

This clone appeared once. CDR3 region: CASSLGTGLSYEQYF. In DNA, the CDR3 is TGCGCCAGCAGCTTAGGGACAGGACTGTCCTACGAGCAGTACTTC. J is TRBJ2-7 and V is TRBV5-1, with 8 bases matching TRBD1. This CDR3 is built from 15 residues. With V trimmed by 2 bases and J by 1 base, 5 bases remained unmatched. Germline loops: CDR1 SGHRS, CDR2 YFSETQ.

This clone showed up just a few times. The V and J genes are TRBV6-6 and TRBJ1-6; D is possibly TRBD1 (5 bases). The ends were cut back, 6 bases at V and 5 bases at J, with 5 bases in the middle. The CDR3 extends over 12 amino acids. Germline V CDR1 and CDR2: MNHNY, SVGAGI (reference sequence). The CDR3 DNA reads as TGTGCCAGCAGGACAGATAATTCACCCCTCCACTTT. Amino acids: CASRTDNSPLHF.

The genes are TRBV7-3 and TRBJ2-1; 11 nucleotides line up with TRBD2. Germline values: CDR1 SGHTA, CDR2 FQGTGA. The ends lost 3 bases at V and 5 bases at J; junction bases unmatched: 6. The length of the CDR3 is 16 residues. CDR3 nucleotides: TGTGCCAGCAGCTTCCAACCGGGACTAGCGGACAATGAGCAGTTCTTC. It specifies CASSFQPGLADNEQFF.

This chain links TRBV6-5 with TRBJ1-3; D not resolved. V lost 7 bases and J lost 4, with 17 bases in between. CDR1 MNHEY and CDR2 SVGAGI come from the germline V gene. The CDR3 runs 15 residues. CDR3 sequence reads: CASKLQEYGGNTIYF. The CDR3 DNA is TGTGCCAGCAAACTCCAGGAATATGGCGGAAACACCATATATTTT.

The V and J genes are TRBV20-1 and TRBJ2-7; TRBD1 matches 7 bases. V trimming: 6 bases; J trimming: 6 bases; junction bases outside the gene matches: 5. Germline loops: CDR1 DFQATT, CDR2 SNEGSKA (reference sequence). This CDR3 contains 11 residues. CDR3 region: CSATRGREQYF. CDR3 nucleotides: TGCAGTGCCACAAGGGGGCGCGAGCAGTACTTC.

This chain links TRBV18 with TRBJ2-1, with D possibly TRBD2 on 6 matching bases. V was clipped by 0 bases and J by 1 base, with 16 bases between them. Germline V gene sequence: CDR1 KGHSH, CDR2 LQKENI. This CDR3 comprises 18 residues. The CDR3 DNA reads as TGTGCCAGCTCACCACCGACTGGCGGGGTACAGTCCTACAATGAGCAGTTCTTC. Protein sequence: CASSPPTGGVQSYNEQFF.

The CDR3 loop is CATSPGGTDTQYF. CDR3 sequence (DNA): TGTGCCACCAGCCCAGGGGGGACAGATACGCAGTATTTT. This chain uses TRBV15 with TRBJ2-3, with D possibly TRBD1 on 7 matching bases. Germline CDR1 LNHNV, CDR2 YYDKDF (reference sequence). Trimming stripped 5 bases from V and 3 bases from J, with 9 bases between. This CDR3 is 13 amino acids long.

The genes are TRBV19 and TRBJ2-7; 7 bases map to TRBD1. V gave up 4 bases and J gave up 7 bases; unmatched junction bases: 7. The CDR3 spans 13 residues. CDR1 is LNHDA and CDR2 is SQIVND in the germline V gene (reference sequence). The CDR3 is CASSKGQAGEQYF. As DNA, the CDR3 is TGTGCCAGTAGTAAAGGACAGGCCGGGGAGCAGTACTTC.